The 20 T cell receptor beta chains reported below all come from one sample, sequenced in a study of cytomegalovirus exposure and HLA in healthy donors. Vbeta (60) and Jbeta (13) primers were used in the PCR. Sequencing was performed with immunoSEQ multiplex PCR; in TCRdb, only in-frame clones are kept and a portion is missing. This table has about 170,000 clones, approximately 73% appearing once. The source material was PBMCs. The receptors originated from a young woman in good health and CMV-seropositive.

The chain employs TRBV6-1 and TRBJ1-2; 10 bases align to TRBD1. V shed 6 bases, J shed 2 bases, and the junction held 3 bases outside the gene matches. Germline CDR1 and CDR2: MNHNS and SASEGT. The CDR3 is 14 amino acids. As DNA, the CDR3 is TGTGCCAGCAGGGGACAGGGGATCAACTATGGCTACACCTTC. Amino acid sequence: CASRGQGINYGYTF.

About this clone itself: The germline gene is not matched at one end of the junction; a read error may be the cause. This chain links TRBV7-7 with TRBJ1-6; the match to TRBD1 covers 8 bases. Germline V lookup: CDR1 SSHAT, CDR2 FNYEAQ (reference sequence). This CDR3 contains 15 residues. The CDR3 is CASRPDRGHNSPLHF. DNA for the CDR3: TGTGCTAGCAGACCTGACAGGGGCCATAATTCACCCCTCCACTTT. The whole variable domain, remainder taken from reference TRBV7-7 and TRBJ1-6, is GAGVSQSPRYKVTKRGQDVTLRCDPISSHATLYWYQQALGQGPEFLTYFNYEAQPDKSGLPSDRFSAERPEGSISTLTIQRTEQRDSAMYRCASRPDRGHNSPLHFGNGTRLTVT.

V and J are TRBV5-5 and TRBJ2-5; perhaps TRBD1 as D (6 bases). The DNA end lines up better with TRBJ2-7; the J call may be wrong. Germline lookup yields CDR1 SGHKS and CDR2 YYEKEE (reference sequence). CDR3 length equals 14 residues. DNA for the CDR3: TGTGCCAGCATAGCTGGACAGTCCTCCTACGAGCAGTACTTC. Its protein product is CASIAGQSSYEQYF.

The chain carries TRBV15 and TRBJ1-2; 12 bases are a match to TRBD1. The trim removed 5 bases at V and 7 bases at J, leaving 5 bases unmatched. CDR1 is LNHNV and CDR2 is YYDKDF in the germline V gene (reference sequence). This CDR3 region has 14 residues. For the CDR3, the DNA is TGTGCCACCAGCGAGGGGACAGGGGGCAGTGGCTACACCTTC. This encodes CATSEGTGGSGYTF.

Notes on this clone: At one boundary the junction diverges from the germline segment, which might be a read error. The rearrangement links TRBV7-9 to TRBJ2-5, with TRBD2 identical over 11 bases. Per germline, CDR1 SEHNR and CDR2 FQNEAQ (reference sequence). The CDR3 has 14 amino acids. The CDR3 coding sequence is TGTTCCAGCAGCTTAGCGGGGGGGGAAGAGACCCAGTACTTC. It yields the protein CSSSLAGGEETQYF.

This chain joins TRBV9 and TRBJ2-2; no definite D call. Germline V gene sequence: CDR1 SGDLS, CDR2 YYNGEE. The CDR3 covers 13 residues. V gave up 4 bases and J gave up 6 bases, with 10 bases separating them. The CDR3, as DNA: TGTGCCAGCAGCCCCCTAGTGTCCGGGGAGCTGTTTTTT. It translates to CASSPLVSGELFF.

The V call is TRBV11-2, the J call TRBJ2-7; tentative D call: TRBD2 (6 bases). The V gene lost 4 bases and the J gene lost 7 bases, with 11 bases spanning the gap. The length of the CDR3 is 12 residues. CDR1 is SGHAT, CDR2 FQNNGV, per germline. CDR3 nucleotide sequence: TGTGCCAGCAGCTCAGACGGGGGAGAGCAGTACTTC. Protein: CASSSDGGEQYF.

This clone was picked up a small number of times. This rearrangement joins TRBV5-4 to TRBJ2-1; TRBD1 agrees at 12 bases. This CDR3 has 15 residues. V shed 2 bases and J 8 bases; nucleotides not matched to a gene: 5. Per the germline V gene, CDR1 is SGHNT and CDR2 is YYREEE (reference sequence). The CDR3 DNA is TGTGCCAGCAGCTTTCAGGGACAGGGGGCATATGAGCAGTTCTTC. Protein: CASSFQGQGAYEQFF. The entire variable domain, with the rest obtained from reference TRBV5-4 and TRBJ2-1, is as follows: ETGVTQSPTHLIKTRGQQVTLRCSSQSGHNTVSWYQQALGQGPQFIFQYYREEENGRGNFPPRFSGLQFPNYSSELNVNALELDDSALYLCASSFQGQGAYEQFFGPGTRLTVL.

CDR3 in amino acids: CASSPTGTSGGPSYNEQFF. CDR3 DNA: TGTGCCAGCAGCCCGACCGGGACTAGCGGGGGCCCCTCCTACAATGAGCAGTTCTTC. The genes are TRBV7-3 and TRBJ2-1; TRBD2 matches at 14 bases. V shed 5 bases, J shed 0 bases, and the junction held 9 bases outside the gene matches. Germline-derived CDR1 and CDR2 are SGHTA and FQGTGA. The CDR3 is 19 amino acids.

A single count supports this clone. V and J are TRBV6-5 and TRBJ2-3; D possibly corresponds to TRBD2 (5 bases). Between the trimmed V and J ends, which lost 6 bases and 2 bases, there was a span of 12 bases. This CDR3 has 14 amino acids. CDR1 and CDR2 (germline): MNHEY, SVGAGI. CDR3: CASRNTRHTDTQYF. For the CDR3, the DNA is TGTGCCAGCAGAAACACTAGACACACAGATACGCAGTATTTT.

The V call is TRBV9, the J call TRBJ1-2, with 9 bases matching TRBD1. The germline V gene encodes CDR1 SGDLS and CDR2 YYNGEE. The V and J ends lost 0 bases and 0 bases, in that order; junction bases with no gene match: 9. This CDR3 comprises 18 residues. The CDR3 nucleotides read TGTGCCAGCAGCGTAGCTACTGGGGGACAGGGCCCTAACTATGGCTACACCTTC. It yields the protein CASSVATGGQGPNYGYTF.

This chain joins TRBV4-1 and TRBJ2-3; 12 positions agree with TRBD2. The V segment lost 3 bases and the J segment 0 bases; nucleotides outside the gene matches: 7. Germline CDR1 reads MGHRA; CDR2 reads YSYEKL. CDR3 length equals 18 residues. The CDR3 loop reads CASSQPGLAGTSTDTQYF. DNA of the CDR3: TGCGCCAGCAGCCAGCCGGGACTAGCGGGCACTAGCACAGATACGCAGTATTTT.

The chain is built from TRBV29-1 and TRBJ1-3; 7 bases fit TRBD1. This CDR3 has 17 amino acids. Germline V gene data show CDR1 as SQVTM and CDR2 as ANQGSEA. The trim removed 4 bases at V and 0 bases at J, leaving 12 bases unmatched. The CDR3 bases are TGCAGCGTTGTCGGACAGGCGGCGGATTCCTCTGGAAACACCATATATTTT. This codes for CSVVGQAADSSGNTIYF.

This clone was counted between two and nine times. The CDR3 is CASTGQNSNQPQHF. The CDR3 coding sequence is TGTGCCAGCACCGGACAGAATAGCAATCAGCCCCAGCATTTT. The chain joins TRBV6-1 to TRBJ1-5, with a tentative D call TRBD1 (6 bases). The length of the CDR3 is 14 residues. V was shortened by 7 bases and J by 0 bases, with 10 bases between the two germline ends. CDR1 and CDR2 (germline): MNHNS, SASEGT.

The chain couples TRBV9 to TRBJ1-2; the match to TRBD1 covers 8 bases. In germline, CDR1 is SGDLS, CDR2 YYNGEE. V trimming: 4 bases; J trimming: 3 bases; junction bases outside the gene matches: 8. This CDR3 is built from 15 residues. DNA of the CDR3: TGTGCCAGCAGCCCCGACGGGACAGGCCACTATGGCTACACCTTC. It specifies CASSPDGTGHYGYTF.

This clone came up a few times. This chain uses TRBV5-6 with TRBJ1-6; tentative D call: TRBD1 (6 bases). With 3 bases removed from V and 16 bases from J, the gap between germline ends came to 14 bases. Germline V gene data show CDR1 as SGHDT and CDR2 as YYEEEE. The CDR3 extends over 12 amino acids. Here the CDR3 reads CASSSFEGGLHF. CDR3 sequence (DNA): TGTGCCAGCAGCTCCTTTGAAGGGGGACTCCACTTT.

About this clone: An end of the junction does not agree with germline; a read error may underlie this. This chain uses TRBV4-2 with TRBJ1-1; D is unresolved. CDR3 length: 15 amino acids. Germline values: CDR1 LGHNA, CDR2 YNFKEQ. The CDR3, as DNA: TGTGTCAGCAGCCCGCCGGCCGGCGGCTTGGCGGAAGCTTTCTTT. This translates into CVSSPPAGGLAEAFF.

This clone was counted between two and nine times. The gene calls are TRBV4-3 and TRBJ2-7; D perhaps matches TRBD1 (6 bases). The CDR3 loop spans 14 amino acids. The germline gives CDR1 LGHNA, CDR2 YSLEER. The ends were cut back, 5 bases at V and 2 bases at J, with 13 bases in the middle. The DNA for the CDR3 is TGCGCCAGCAGCTGGGACACCCTAACCTACGAGCAGTACTTC. Translating it yields CASSWDTLTYEQYF.

The rearrangement joins TRBV9 to TRBJ1-1, with D uncertain. The V gene's germline CDR1 is SGDLS and CDR2 YYNGEE. The CDR3 runs 12 residues. V gave up 3 bases and J gave up 5 bases, with 8 bases separating them. CDR3 sequence (DNA): TGTGCCAGCAGCGCCGGTTCGACTGAAGCTTTCTTT. Amino acid sequence: CASSAGSTEAFF.

V is TRBV11-2 and J is TRBJ1-4; D is uncertain. Trimming removed 4 bases from V and 0 bases from J, with 15 bases in between. This CDR3 comprises 17 residues. CDR1 SGHAT and CDR2 FQNNGV come from the germline V gene. The chain's CDR3 is CASSSFPLTATNEKLFF. The CDR3 region has the DNA TGTGCCAGCAGCTCCTTCCCGCTGACTGCAACTAATGAAAAACTGTTTTTT.